The next 23 T cell receptor beta chains were all read from a single sample in a study of T cell responses to AZD1222 COVID-19 vaccine. Clones were sequenced by immunoSEQ multiplex PCR, and TCRdb holds only the in-frame ones, with some missing. The sample contains under 150,000 clones, approximately 90% of which appear only once. The material was peripheral blood, obtained 28 days after the second AZD1222 dose. These receptors were obtained from an adult who received the AZD1222 COVID-19 vaccine.

The rearrangement joins TRBV12-3 or TRBV12-4 to TRBJ1-1; possible D gene TRBD1, 5 bases. The CDR3 has 13 residues. Deletions cut 2 bases from V and 4 bases from J, with 8 bases between. The CDR3 DNA reads as TGTGCCAGCAGTTTACGGGGACTCACTGAAGCTTTCTTT. Translation gives CASSLRGLTEAFF.

This chain connects TRBV5-1 to TRBJ1-2; the D gene is possibly TRBD1 (5 bases). The ends were cut back, 4 bases at V and 2 bases at J, with 12 bases in the middle. Germline loops: CDR1 SGHRS, CDR2 YFSETQ. The CDR3 is made up of 14 amino acids. In nucleotides, the CDR3 is TGCGCCAGCAGCAGGGACCAGGGAAACTATGGCTACACCTTC. Translation: CASSRDQGNYGYTF.

V gene TRBV13 combines with J gene TRBJ2-5; 7 bases line up with TRBD2. V shed 4 bases and J 2 bases; nucleotides not matched to a gene: 7. This CDR3 contains 15 residues. The germline CDR1 and CDR2 sequences are PRHDT and FYEKMQ (reference sequence). The CDR3 coding sequence is TGTGCCAGCAGCTGGTACGGGGGGTATCAAGAGACCCAGTACTTC. This translates into CASSWYGGYQETQYF. Complete variable domain (other parts from reference TRBV13 and TRBJ2-5): AAGVIQSPRHLIKEKRETATLKCYPIPRHDTVYWYQQGPGQDPQFLISFYEKMQSDKGSIPDRFSAQQFSDYHSELNMSSLELGDSALYFCASSWYGGYQETQYFGPGTRLLVL.

This chain uses TRBV7-2 with TRBJ2-1; D not certain. The V gene's germline CDR1 is SGHTA and CDR2 FQGNSA. This CDR3 region has 13 residues. Trimming removed 1 base from V and 8 bases from J, with 9 bases in between. The CDR3 sequence: CASSLGWVDEQFF. Here the CDR3 DNA reads TGTGCCAGCAGCTTAGGGTGGGTCGATGAGCAGTTCTTC.

The chain uses TRBV5-8 and TRBJ1-1, with TRBD1 identical over 7 bases. The CDR3 sequence is 13 residues long. V was clipped by 5 bases and J by 5 bases; unmatched bases: 6. Germline CDR1 is SGHTS and CDR2 is YDEGEE. CDR3 DNA: TGTGCCAGCAGTTTCAACAGGGGTACTGAAGCTTTCTTT. Encoded protein: CASSFNRGTEAFF. Full variable domain (missing parts from reference TRBV5-8 and TRBJ1-1): EAGVTQSPTHLIKTRGQQATLRCSPISGHTSVYWYQQALGLGLQFLLWYDEGEERNRGNFPPRFSGRQFPNYSSELNVNALELEDSALYLCASSFNRGTEAFFGQGTRLTVV.

The chain uses TRBV7-8 and TRBJ1-4, with D unclear. Trimming cost V 6 bases and J 2 bases, with 7 bases left between them. The V gene's germline CDR1 is SGHVS and CDR2 FQNEAQ. The CDR3 covers 13 residues. CDR3 loop: CASRPLTNEKLFF. The CDR3 DNA is TGTGCCAGCAGACCTTTGACTAATGAAAAACTGTTTTTT.

The chain employs TRBV23-1 and TRBJ1-3; no clear D gene. TRBV23-1 is known as an ORF, though its function is uncertain. This CDR3 spans 14 amino acids. The V gene lost 3 bases and the J gene lost 0 bases, with 6 bases spanning the gap. CDR3 sequence (DNA): TGCGCCAGCAGTCAGGGTTACTCTGGAAACACCATATATTTT. Its protein is CASSQGYSGNTIYF.

The V call is TRBV7-9, the J call TRBJ1-2; D perhaps matches TRBD1 (5 bases). Trimming took off 5 bases at V and 2 bases at J, with 18 bases between the two ends. There are 16 residues in the CDR3. Germline V lookup: CDR1 SEHNR, CDR2 FQNEAQ (reference sequence). The DNA of the CDR3 is TGTGCCAGCAGCCGTTGGCAGACAGAAGTGAACTATGGCTACACCTTC. As protein: CASSRWQTEVNYGYTF.

The J gene is TRBJ1-5, the V gene TRBV5-1; D is possibly TRBD1 (5 bases). Germline CDR1 and CDR2: SGHRS and YFSETQ. V was trimmed by 2 bases and J by 3 bases, leaving 12 bases between them. CDR3 size: 15 residues. CDR3 sequence: CASSFPDSSNQPQHF. The CDR3 coding sequence is TGCGCCAGCAGCTTTCCTGACAGTTCCAATCAGCCCCAGCATTTT.

In this sample, this clone turned up once. The V gene is TRBV5-4, the J gene TRBJ1-2; TRBD1 is a possible D gene (5 bases). Germline values: CDR1 SGHNT, CDR2 YYREEE (reference sequence). CDR3 size: 15 residues. V lost 0 bases and J 4 bases, leaving 13 bases between the germline ends. This CDR3 is CASSLAGTGSYGYTF. CDR3 nucleotides: TGTGCCAGCAGCTTGGCCGGGACTGGTTCCTATGGCTACACCTTC.

This chain connects TRBV21-1 to TRBJ2-5; TRBD2 is the table's D call, not checked against the DNA. TRBV21-1 is classified as a pseudogene. The CDR3 extends over 20 amino acids. This CDR3 reads CASSKTHPTSGEPTVWSQYF. The CDR3, as DNA: TGTGCCAGCAGCAAAACCCACCCGACTAGCGGGGAGCCCACGGTGTGGTCCCAGTACTTC.

J is TRBJ1-1 and V is TRBV30; D not certain. Trimming took off 0 bases at V and 0 bases at J, with 5 bases between the two ends. In germline, CDR1 is GTSNPN, CDR2 SVGIG (reference sequence). CDR3 length: 13 residues. The CDR3: CAWSVWVNTEAFF. CDR3 DNA sequence: TGTGCCTGGAGTGTATGGGTGAACACTGAAGCTTTCTTT.

The V call is TRBV11-2, the J call TRBJ2-3, with TRBD2 matching over 7 bases. Losses at the gene ends were 1 base for V and 8 bases for J; bases not matched to a gene: 6. CDR3 length: 14 amino acids. Germline V CDR1 and CDR2: SGHAT, FQNNGV. This CDR3 reads CASSLVRTRATQYF. CDR3 bases: TGTGCCAGCAGCTTAGTGCGGACTAGAGCTACGCAGTATTTT.

This sequence joins TRBV3-1 (or the pseudogene TRBV3-2) and TRBJ2-2, with 8 bases that match TRBD2. Germline V gene sequence: CDR1 LGHDT, CDR2 YNNKEL (reference sequence). This CDR3 comprises 15 residues. The V gene end was trimmed by 6 bases and the J gene end by 3 bases; junction bases not matched to a gene: 6. The CDR3 here is CASRSGGLDTGELFF. The CDR3, as DNA: TGTGCCAGCAGGTCGGGGGGGCTCGACACCGGGGAGCTGTTTTTT.

This chain connects TRBV4-2 to TRBJ1-3; D is ambiguous. Trimming cost V 2 bases and J 3 bases, with 14 bases left between them. CDR3 length: 16 residues. Germline V lookup: CDR1 LGHNA, CDR2 YNFKEQ. Here the CDR3 reads CASSQSEVFFGNTIYF. The CDR3 nucleotides read TGTGCCAGCAGCCAAAGTGAAGTGTTCTTTGGAAACACCATATATTTT.

J is TRBJ1-1 and V is TRBV29-1, with 11 bases matching TRBD1. V gave up 6 bases and J gave up 9 bases; unmatched junction bases: 6. Germline values: CDR1 SQVTM, CDR2 ANQGSEA. This CDR3 spans 12 amino acids. Written as DNA, the CDR3 is TGCAGCGTCCAGGGACAGGGGGTTCAAGCTTTCTTT. Its protein product is CSVQGQGVQAFF.

The chain joins TRBV6-2 or TRBV6-3 to TRBJ2-7; TRBD2 might be the D (6 bases). Germline V CDR1 and CDR2: MNHEY, SVGEGT. Trimming removed 4 bases at V and 3 bases at J, with 10 bases between. The CDR3 spans 13 residues. CDR3 sequence (DNA): TGTGCCAGCAGTTTGGACTATATCTACGAGCAGTACTTC. It translates to CASSLDYIYEQYF.

The CDR3 loop reads CATTGDTGGYTF. The CDR3 DNA reads as TGCGCCACCACAGGAGACACAGGGGGCTACACCTTC. The chain recombines TRBV10-2 with TRBJ1-2; a possible D gene is TRBD1 (6 bases). This CDR3 region has 12 residues. Trimming took 10 bases from V and 8 from J, leaving 17 bases between them. CDR1 is WSHSY and CDR2 is SAAADI in the germline V gene.

The V call is TRBV5-1, the J call TRBJ2-2; unclear D gene. The CDR3 is 13 residues long. The V end lost 4 bases, the J end lost 7 bases, and 11 bases lay between the germline ends. Germline loops: CDR1 SGHRS, CDR2 YFSETQ. Written as DNA, the CDR3 is TGCGCCAGCAGCCCTATCATAGGCGGGGAGCTGTTTTTT. It is translated as CASSPIIGGELFF.

The chain couples TRBV2 to TRBJ1-5, with a tentative D call TRBD1 (6 bases). V was trimmed by 2 bases and J by 5 bases, leaving 16 bases between them. The CDR3 extends over 16 amino acids. In germline, CDR1 is SNHLY, CDR2 FYNNEI. CDR3 bases: TGTGCCAGCAGTGAACTTGTCAGGGGATCGGATCAGCCCCAGCATTTT. It translates to CASSELVRGSDQPQHF. Full variable domain (outside the CDR3, taken from reference TRBV2 and TRBJ1-5): EPEVTQTPSHQVTQMGQEVILRCVPISNHLYFYWYRQILGQKVEFLVSFYNNEISEKSEIFDDQFSVERPDGSNFTLKIRSTKLEDSAMYFCASSELVRGSDQPQHFGDGTRLSIL.

This clone was detected only once. The chain couples TRBV6-4 to TRBJ2-1; 8 bases are a match to TRBD1. CDR1 MRHNA and CDR2 SNTAGT come from the germline V gene. The length of the CDR3 is 16 residues. Trimming cost V 0 bases and J 5 bases; bases outside gene matches: 6. The CDR3 coding sequence is TGTGCCAGCAGTGACTCTCCCAGGACAGGGAACAATGAGCAGTTCTTC. Translating it yields CASSDSPRTGNNEQFF.

The CDR3 DNA sequence: TGTGCTACGGAAAAAGCTCGTGGGGCCTATGGCTACACCTTC. It specifies CATEKARGAYGYTF. The J gene is TRBJ1-2, the V gene TRBV6-6; D possibly corresponds to TRBD1 (5 bases). The CDR3 loop spans 14 amino acids. Germline V gene lookup returns CDR1 MNHNY and CDR2 SVGAGI (reference sequence).

There are a few counts of this clone. Sequence at one end of the junction differs from germline and may be a read error. V gene TRBV27 combines with J gene TRBJ2-3; D gene unclear. The germline gives CDR1 MNHEY, CDR2 SMNVEV (reference sequence). The CDR3 is made up of 14 amino acids. DNA for the CDR3: TGTGCCAGCAGGTTATTGCATAGCACAGATACGCAGTATTTT. Translated, it gives CASRLLHSTDTQYF.